These 18 T cell receptor beta chains came from one sample sequenced in a study of CD8 T cells in ankylosing spondylitis. One entry per CDR3 protein results from TCRdb running MiXCR on the 5' RACE reads. The sample shows some 240,000 distinct CDR3 sequences, roughly a quarter of them seen only once. The sample taken for sequencing was blood, either unsorted or a sorted T cell fraction (not recorded which). These receptors were collected from a male donor with ankylosing spondylitis or in good health (not recorded which).

This clonotype was detected ten times or more. The V call is TRBV10-3, the J call TRBJ2-3; tentatively, D is TRBD2 (6 bases). There are 17 residues in the CDR3. Trimming stripped 5 bases from V and 4 bases from J, with 22 bases between. Germline lookup yields CDR1 ENHRY and CDR2 SYGVKD. The CDR3 region has the DNA TGTGCCATCAGTCACCAGGAGGGGTCGTGGGGCTCAGATACGCAGTATTTT. This codes for CAISHQEGSWGSDTQYF.

This clonotype has a count of ten or more. The gene calls are TRBV12-3 or TRBV12-4 and TRBJ2-4; TRBD1 or TRBD2 may be the D gene (5 bases each). This CDR3 spans 13 amino acids. V lost 0 bases and J lost 7, with 7 bases in between. The chain's CDR3 is CASSLAGENIQYF. CDR3 coding DNA: TGTGCCAGCAGTTTAGCAGGGGAGAACATTCAGTACTTC.

The chain employs TRBV4-1 and TRBJ2-7; 7 bases line up with TRBD2. Germline V gene sequence: CDR1 MGHRA, CDR2 YSYEKL. This CDR3 contains 17 residues. V lost 1 base, J lost 4 bases, and 13 bases stayed unmatched. This CDR3 is CASSQGTAGVLGYEQYF. The CDR3 coding sequence is TGCGCCAGCAGCCAAGGAACGGCGGGGGTGCTCGGTTACGAGCAGTACTTC.

J is TRBJ2-6 and V is TRBV6-5; 7 bases align to TRBD1. The CDR3 is made up of 16 amino acids. With V trimmed by 5 bases and J by 2 bases, 6 bases remained unmatched. CDR1 MNHEY and CDR2 SVGAGI come from the germline V gene. The CDR3 DNA sequence: TGTGCCAGCAGTAACACAGGGGTGGCTGGGGCCAACGTCCTGACTTTC. Translating it yields CASSNTGVAGANVLTF.

This clonotype was counted many times. The chain combines TRBV6-6 with TRBJ1-3, with D unclear. The CDR3 length is 12 residues. The germline V gene has CDR1 MNHNY and CDR2 SVGAGI (reference sequence). The V end lost 6 bases, the J end lost 1 base, and 4 bases lay between the germline ends. For the CDR3, the DNA is TGTGCCAGCAGCGTATCTGGAAACACCATATATTTT. Protein: CASSVSGNTIYF.

This chain links TRBV24-1 with TRBJ2-7; the match to TRBD1 covers 8 bases. CDR1 and CDR2 (germline): KGHDR, SFDVKD. The CDR3 spans 16 residues. The V segment lost 5 bases and the J segment 0 bases; nucleotides outside the gene matches: 8. The CDR3 nucleotides are TGTGCCACCAGTGCAGGGACAGGCGGGGTCTCCTACGAGCAGTACTTC. This encodes CATSAGTGGVSYEQYF.

The CDR3 region is CASRSPGHEQYF. As DNA, the CDR3 is TGTGCCAGCAGATCGCCGGGACACGAGCAGTACTTC. The chain recombines TRBV28 with TRBJ2-7, with D perhaps being TRBD1 or TRBD2 (5 bases each). Germline V gene lookup returns CDR1 MDHEN and CDR2 SYDVKM. The germline V and J ends were trimmed by 6 bases and 5 bases, with 11 bases remaining between them. The CDR3 extends over 12 amino acids.

This clonotype was observed many times. The chain links TRBV20-1 to TRBJ2-7, with unresolved D. The length of the CDR3 is 13 residues. V was clipped by 5 bases and J by 0 bases, with 11 bases between them. Germline assignment: CDR1 DFQATT and CDR2 SNEGSKA (reference sequence). DNA of the CDR3: TGCAGTGCTCCCCCAATAGGCTCCTACGAGCAGTACTTC. It codes for CSAPPIGSYEQYF.

The J gene is TRBJ1-5, the V gene TRBV12-3 or TRBV12-4, with D maybe TRBD1 (5 bases). With 5 bases removed from V and 5 bases from J, the gap between germline ends came to 25 bases. This CDR3 comprises 18 residues. CDR3 DNA sequence: TGTGCCAGCAGTCACCGACCCGCCGGGACCCGGAGGGATCAGCCCCAGCATTTT. This sequence encodes CASSHRPAGTRRDQPQHF.

V and J are TRBV20-1 and TRBJ2-7, with 8 bases that match TRBD2. The trim removed 6 bases at V and 0 bases at J, leaving 7 bases unmatched. The CDR3 has 14 amino acids. Germline CDR1 is DFQATT and CDR2 is SNEGSKA (reference sequence). CDR3 in amino acids: CSAQAGGSSYEQYF. The CDR3 nucleotides are TGCAGTGCCCAGGCGGGGGGTAGCTCCTACGAGCAGTACTTC.

V gene TRBV12-3 or TRBV12-4 combines with J gene TRBJ1-2, with unresolved D. The germline V and J ends were trimmed by 3 bases and 7 bases, with 12 bases remaining between them. The CDR3 consists of 13 residues. The CDR3: CASSLREVRGYTF. CDR3 nucleotides: TGTGCCAGCAGTTTGAGGGAGGTCCGTGGCTACACCTTC.

In its sample, this clonotype was seen many times. DNA for the CDR3: TGTGCCACCAGCAGAGCCCTATCGTCCGTGGATACGCAGTATTTT. It translates to CATSRALSSVDTQYF. J is TRBJ2-3 and V is TRBV15; D is undetermined. Deletions cut 1 base from V and 6 bases from J, with 14 bases between. The germline gives CDR1 LNHNV, CDR2 YYDKDF (reference sequence). The CDR3 contains 15 residues. Together with reference TRBV15 and TRBJ2-3, the CDR3 gives the full variable domain: DAMVIQNPRYQVTQFGKPVTLSCSQTLNHNVMYWYQQKSSQAPKLLFHYYDKDFNNEADTPDNFQSRRPNTSFCFLDIRSPGLGDTAMYLCATSRALSSVDTQYFGPGTRLTVL.

This chain joins TRBV4-1 and TRBJ1-6, with 7 bases matching TRBD1. The CDR3 runs to 14 residues. Germline CDR1 MGHRA, CDR2 YSYEKL. J lost 10 bases, V lost 4 bases, and 7 bases had no gene match. CDR3 protein: CASSPRQGVSPLHF. CDR3 DNA: TGCGCCAGCAGCCCGAGACAGGGAGTGTCACCCCTCCACTTT.

This clonotype was detected many times. The chain is built from TRBV10-3 and TRBJ2-2; tentative D call: TRBD1 (5 bases). The V end was cut by 5 bases, the J end by 0 bases, with 7 bases between. The CDR3 is made up of 14 amino acids. Germline values: CDR1 ENHRY, CDR2 SYGVKD. This CDR3 reads CAISTGPNTGELFF. The CDR3 DNA reads as TGTGCCATCAGTACAGGCCCGAACACCGGGGAGCTGTTTTTT.

This sequence joins TRBV3-1 and TRBJ1-5; D unclear. Germline V gives CDR1 LGHDT, CDR2 YNNKEL (reference sequence). The germline V and J ends were trimmed by 4 bases and 2 bases, with 9 bases remaining between them. The CDR3 is made up of 14 amino acids. This chain's CDR3 is CASSPEVGNQPQHF. CDR3 in DNA: TGTGCCAGCAGCCCAGAGGTGGGCAATCAGCCCCAGCATTTT.

The V call is TRBV20-1, the J call TRBJ2-1, with 9 bases matching TRBD2. Germline assignment: CDR1 DFQATT and CDR2 SNEGSKA (reference sequence). With 0 bases clipped from V and 3 bases from J, the junction kept 6 bases outside the gene matches. The CDR3 runs 16 residues. CDR3 sequence reads: CSARDRRGGHYNEQFF. The CDR3 DNA follows: TGCAGTGCTAGAGATCGGCGGGGGGGCCACTACAATGAGCAGTTCTTC.

This clonotype was counted only a few times. The chain couples TRBV20-1 to TRBJ2-1; D ambiguous. Germline V CDR1 and CDR2: DFQATT, SNEGSKA (reference sequence). With 0 bases removed from V and 0 bases from J, the gap between germline ends came to 12 bases. This CDR3 is 16 amino acids long. CDR3 nucleotide sequence: TGCAGTGCTAGAGATCGATCCGCGAGCTCCTACAATGAGCAGTTCTTC. Translation: CSARDRSASSYNEQFF.

This clonotype showed up many times. The gene calls are TRBV20-1 and TRBJ2-1, with 10 nucleotides matching TRBD2. J lost 3 bases, V lost 0 bases, and 11 bases had no gene match. The CDR3 is made up of 18 amino acids. Germline V lookup: CDR1 DFQATT, CDR2 SNEGSKA (reference sequence). The CDR3 sequence is CSARDWQRGGVGYNEQFF. The CDR3 DNA reads as TGCAGTGCTAGAGATTGGCAGCGGGGGGGCGTCGGCTACAATGAGCAGTTCTTC.